This TCR beta chain appears in the sequencing data of a study of shared clonotypes between healthy human individuals. Approximately 30,000 T cell genomes (about 0.2 ug DNA) went into each sorted-subset replicate. Profiling relied on immunoSEQ multiplex PCR, and the TCRdb table lists in-frame clones only, not all of them. Among approximately 530,000 clones, 90% to 97% were seen once, and the ten largest hold 0.055% to 0.075%. The length of the CDR3 is 14 residues. V was cut by 2 bases and J by 1 base, with 5 bases left in between. The germline V gene encodes CDR1 MNHNY and CDR2 SVGAGI (reference sequence).

V usage is TRBV6-6 and J usage is TRBJ2-2; no clear D gene. This receptor was identified in a woman in her twenties or thirties in good health. Sequencing was carried out using naive CD4+ T cells sorted from blood. As to subset: CD45RA+ positively selected. DNA of the CDR3: TGTGCCAGCAGTTACATAGAGAACACCGGGGAGCTGTTTTTT. It is translated as CASSYIENTGELFF.